A selection of T cell receptor beta chains follows, all from one sample in a study of cytomegalovirus exposure and HLA in healthy donors. Profiling relied on immunoSEQ multiplex PCR, and the TCRdb table lists in-frame clones only, not all of them. The table lists roughly 100,000 clones, 60% to 85% of them singletons. The material sequenced was PBMCs. All receptors derive from a female donor in good health and CMV-seropositive. Both conserved end residues are part of each CDR3. A D gene is named only where the DNA matches it firmly. A clone size is listed for some rows: how often the clone was seen (once, few, many), or a class if it is expanded.

abundance	v_gene	d_gene	j_gene	CDR3aa	CDR3nt
.	TRBV6-6	.	TRBJ1-4	CASRIGRIANEKLFF	TGTGCCAGCAGAATCGGGAGGATAGCTAATGAAAAACTGTTTTTT
once	TRBV6-1	TRBD1	TRBJ1-5	CASSEMQGAGNQPQHF	TGTGCCAGCAGTGAAATGCAGGGGGCAGGCAATCAGCCCCAGCATTTT
.	TRBV14	.	TRBJ2-7	CASSGPGHGLNEQYF	TGTGCCAGCAGCGGACCGGGACACGGATTAAACGAGCAGTACTTC
once	TRBV11-2	.	TRBJ2-5	CASSFSVMPRIQETQYF	TGTGCCAGCAGCTTTAGTGTCATGCCTAGGATCCAAGAGACCCAGTACTTC
.	TRBV7-2	.	TRBJ1-2	CASSTAGYGYTF	TGTGCCAGCAGCACCGCGGGCTATGGCTACACCTTC
once	TRBV28	TRBD1	TRBJ1-2	CASSLEVGTANYGYTF	TGTGCCAGCAGTTTAGAAGTCGGGACAGCTAACTATGGCTACACCTTC
.	TRBV14	TRBD2	TRBJ2-1	CASSFGWIKRGSYNEQFF	TGTGCCAGCAGTTTTGGATGGATAAAGCGGGGGTCCTACAATGAGCAGTTCTTC
.	TRBV5-1	.	TRBJ1-1	CASSVGLGGLTEAFF	TGCGCCAGCAGCGTCGGATTAGGGGGTTTGACTGAAGCTTTCTTT
.	TRBV19	.	TRBJ1-5	CASSPEDRVGFYSNQPQHF	TGTGCCAGTAGTCCGGAGGACAGAGTAGGCTTTTATAGCAATCAGCCCCAGCATTTT
.	TRBV10-2	TRBD1	TRBJ2-5	CASSRTGQGETQYF	TGCGCCAGCAGTAGGACAGGGCAGGGAGAGACCCAGTACTTC
few	TRBV7-9	TRBD1	TRBJ2-3	CASSFRKTGGGTDTQYF	TGTGCCAGCAGCTTCAGAAAGACAGGGGGCGGCACAGATACGCAGTATTTT
.	TRBV27	.	TRBJ2-3	CASSWTMAQGYTQYF	TGTGCCAGCAGTTGGACTATGGCGCAGGGCTATACGCAGTATTTT
.	TRBV9	TRBD1	TRBJ1-2	CASSVAGTGGFGDGYTF	TGTGCCAGCAGCGTAGCCGGGACAGGGGGCTTTGGGGATGGCTACACCTTC
.	TRBV25-1	.	TRBJ2-1	CASSFERSSYNEQFF	TGTGCCAGCAGTTTCGAGAGGAGCTCCTACAATGAGCAGTTCTTC
.	TRBV18	.	TRBJ2-2	CASSLDQVGELFF	TGTGCCAGCTCACTAGATCAGGTCGGGGAGCTGTTTTTT
.	TRBV4-2	TRBD2	TRBJ2-3	CASSQASGGRADTQYF	TGTGCCAGCAGCCAAGCTAGCGGGGGGAGGGCAGATACGCAGTATTTT
.	TRBV19	.	TRBJ1-6	CASRGQQPPLHF	TGTGCCAGTAGGGGCCAGCAGCCACCCCTCCACTTT
.	TRBV7-2	.	TRBJ2-7	CASSISGDSSYEQYF	TGTGCCAGCAGCATATCAGGGGATAGCTCCTACGAGCAGTACTTC
.	TRBV5-8	.	TRBJ1-5	CASSLRGAQIFQPQHF	TGTGCCAGCAGCTTGCGGGGGGCGCAGATCTTTCAGCCCCAGCATTTT
.	TRBV23-1	.	TRBJ1-5	CASSHRGNQPQHF	TGCGCCAGCAGTCATCGCGGCAATCAGCCCCAGCATTTT
.	TRBV7-9	TRBD2	TRBJ2-5	CASTQRGDQETQYF	TGTGCCAGCACGCAGCGGGGGGACCAAGAGACCCAGTACTTC
.	TRBV6-1	.	TRBJ1-5	CASRGGRESNQPQHF	TGTGCCAGCAGGGGAGGCAGGGAGAGCAATCAGCCCCAGCATTTT
few	TRBV6-5	.	TRBJ2-7	CASAGGRSSYEQYF	TGTGCCTCCGCAGGAGGGAGGAGTTCCTACGAGCAGTACTTC
.	TRBV12-5	TRBD2	TRBJ2-3	CASLLAGMDTQYF	TGTGCTAGTTTACTAGCGGGGATGGATACGCAGTATTTT
.	TRBV19	.	TRBJ1-5	CASSKQGNQPQHF	TGTGCCAGTAGTAAGCAGGGTAACCAGCCCCAGCATTTT
.	TRBV10-3	TRBD1	TRBJ2-2	CAISSGQPSGELFF	TGTGCCATCAGCTCGGGACAGCCCTCCGGGGAGCTGTTTTTT
.	TRBV28	.	TRBJ1-4	CASTITNEKLFF	TGTGCCAGCACTATCACTAATGAAAAACTGTTTTTT